These 30 T cell receptor beta chains originate from one sample sequenced in a study of human CD8 memory T cell subsets. The authors defined TPEX cells as CCR7+ PD-1+ TIGIT+ early memory CD8+ T cells carrying exhausted-like traits. UMI-labeled 5' RACE was used, and it produced the TCR beta libraries. TCRdb processed the 5' RACE reads again and assigns one entry to each CDR3 protein, with no DNA. The listing records fewer than 11,000 distinct CDR3 sequences. Input material: CD8+ T cells from PBMCs. These receptor sequences come from a human donor in good health.

According to its frequency, this clonotype is medium-sized. The chain carries TRBV7-8 and TRBJ1-5. Germline lookup yields CDR1 SGHVS and CDR2 FQNEAQ. This CDR3 has 14 amino acids. CDR3 residues: CASSLAPVSQPQHF.

The chain combines TRBV25-1 with TRBJ2-2. Per the germline V gene, CDR1 is MGHDK and CDR2 is SYGVNS. This CDR3 has 13 amino acids. The CDR3 spells CASTTSATGELFF.

This rearrangement joins TRBV9 to TRBJ2-5; without DNA, the TCRdb call of TRBD1 cannot be checked. The length of the CDR3 is 14 residues. The germline CDR1 and CDR2 sequences are SGDLS and YYNGEE. CDR3 sequence reads: CASSRQGAGETQYF.

The gene calls are TRBV9 and TRBJ1-2. Germline CDR1 is SGDLS and CDR2 is YYNGEE. The CDR3 is made up of 15 amino acids. The CDR3 sequence: CASSVLGTASYGYTF.

The genes are TRBV7-9 and TRBJ2-5. Germline CDR1 is SEHNR and CDR2 is FQNEAQ (reference sequence). CDR3 length: 13 residues. This CDR3 reads CASSHQNQETQYF.

The chain employs TRBV6-6 and TRBJ1-3; TCRdb picks TRBD1, but there is no DNA to check that call. CDR1 and CDR2 (germline): MNHNY, SVGAGI (reference sequence). The CDR3 contains 20 residues. The CDR3 sequence: CASSKHPGQTEDYSGNTIYF.

According to its frequency, this clonotype is medium-sized. The V and J genes are TRBV7-2 and TRBJ1-2; the TCRdb D gene call, TRBD1, has no DNA to confirm it. The CDR3 length is 17 residues. Germline V gene sequence: CDR1 SGHTA, CDR2 FQGNSA. CDR3 residues: CASSQNQWGTQNYGYTF.

The V gene is TRBV28, the J gene TRBJ1-1; TCRdb lists TRBD1, though no DNA is available to test this call. CDR3 length: 15 amino acids. The V gene's germline CDR1 is MDHEN and CDR2 SYDVKM. CDR3 region: CASGQNRLMNTEAFF.

The chain joins TRBV7-9 to TRBJ2-5; TCRdb outputs TRBD1, but without DNA this stays unchecked. Germline V CDR1 and CDR2: SEHNR, FQNEAQ (reference sequence). CDR3 length: 15 amino acids. CDR3 sequence reads: CASSLGVDSQETQYF.

The chain recombines TRBV28 with TRBJ2-3; the TCRdb call, TRBD2, lacks DNA for checking. This CDR3 has 11 amino acids. Germline V gives CDR1 MDHEN, CDR2 SYDVKM. The CDR3 region is CASSLGSSTYF.

CDR3 sequence: CSVREDSYEQYF. This sequence joins TRBV29-1 and TRBJ2-7. The CDR3 runs to 12 residues. Germline values: CDR1 SQVTM, CDR2 ANQGSEA.

The chain uses TRBV6-5 and TRBJ1-2; there is no DNA to check the TCRdb D call of TRBD1. The CDR3 sequence is 14 residues long. The V gene's germline CDR1 is MNHEY and CDR2 SVGAGI. The CDR3: CASSPRGLNYGYTF.

The chain recombines TRBV20-1 with TRBJ2-7; TCRdb designates TRBD2, a call that cannot be tested without DNA. The length of the CDR3 is 15 residues. Germline values: CDR1 DFQATT, CDR2 SNEGSKA (reference sequence). CDR3 sequence: CSARGGTHFGYEQYF.

This chain connects TRBV30 to TRBJ2-2; TCRdb names TRBD2, which stays unverified in the absence of DNA. Germline V CDR1 and CDR2: GTSNPN, SVGIG (reference sequence). The CDR3 contains 18 residues. CDR3 loop: CAWSVPSGRKMSTGELFF.

V usage is TRBV6-1 and J usage is TRBJ1-1; TCRdb calls TRBD1, which cannot be checked without DNA. Looked up from germline, CDR1 is MNHNS and CDR2 is SASEGT. This CDR3 spans 15 amino acids. The CDR3 spells CASSEAPTGRTEAFF.

The chain recombines TRBV28 with TRBJ2-7. The germline V gene has CDR1 MDHEN and CDR2 SYDVKM. This CDR3 is built from 11 residues. CDR3: CASRGMYEQYF.

This chain connects TRBV4-1 to TRBJ2-1; TCRdb calls TRBD2, which cannot be checked without DNA. Germline CDR1 reads MGHRA; CDR2 reads YSYEKL. This CDR3 region has 18 residues. The CDR3 loop reads CASSQGRGGSGGTNEQFF.

V and J are TRBV20-1 and TRBJ1-5; the TCRdb D gene call, TRBD1, has no DNA to confirm it. The CDR3 loop spans 15 amino acids. Germline CDR1 and CDR2: DFQATT and SNEGSKA (reference sequence). The CDR3 region is CSATYGDRLNQPQHF.

This chain links TRBV29-1 with TRBJ1-2; lacking DNA, the TRBD1 call made by TCRdb goes unchecked. This CDR3 spans 15 amino acids. Germline V lookup: CDR1 SQVTM, CDR2 ANQGSEA. CDR3 sequence: CSVEGGDRANYGYTF.

The chain couples TRBV5-1 to TRBJ2-7; TCRdb's D call, TRBD1, is unchecked because there is no DNA. The CDR3 length is 12 residues. Germline V gene lookup returns CDR1 SGHRS and CDR2 YFSETQ. CDR3 residues: CASSPSRDEQYF. The full variable domain, in which reference TRBV5-1 and TRBJ2-7 provide the parts outside the CDR3, is KAGVTQTPRYLIKTRGQQVTLSCSPISGHRSVSWYQQTPGQGLQFLFEYFSETQRNKGNFPGRFSGRQFSNSRSEMNVSTLELGDSALYLCASSPSRDEQYFGPGTRLTVT.

CDR3 residues: CATSPLGNEQFF. The V call is TRBV15, the J call TRBJ2-1. Germline assignment: CDR1 LNHNV and CDR2 YYDKDF (reference sequence). The CDR3 totals 12 residues. Full variable domain (remainder filled in from reference TRBV15 and TRBJ2-1): DAMVIQNPRYQVTQFGKPVTLSCSQTLNHNVMYWYQQKSSQAPKLLFHYYDKDFNNEADTPDNFQSRRPNTSFCFLDIRSPGLGDTAMYLCATSPLGNEQFFGPGTRLTVL.

V is TRBV20-1 and J is TRBJ2-7. Germline assignment: CDR1 DFQATT and CDR2 SNEGSKA (reference sequence). The CDR3 spans 11 residues. The chain's CDR3 is CSASDTYEQYF.

The gene calls are TRBV7-7 and TRBJ2-3. The length of the CDR3 is 13 residues. Germline V gene lookup returns CDR1 SSHAT and CDR2 FNYEAQ (reference sequence). Here the CDR3 reads CASSLDPYDTQYF.

The chain carries TRBV4-3 and TRBJ2-1; checking the TCRdb D call of TRBD1 is not possible without DNA. Germline CDR1 reads LGHNA; CDR2 reads YSLEER. This CDR3 is built from 16 residues. The CDR3 loop is CASSQRRGARNNEQFF.

This sequence joins TRBV7-3 and TRBJ2-2; the TRBD2 assignment by TCRdb is unverifiable without DNA. The CDR3 has 16 residues. Looked up from germline, CDR1 is SGHTA and CDR2 is FQGTGA. This CDR3 reads CASSLGPLSSTGELFF.

The V gene is TRBV15, the J gene TRBJ2-1; the TRBD1 assignment by TCRdb is unverifiable without DNA. The CDR3 runs to 15 residues. Germline V gives CDR1 LNHNV, CDR2 YYDKDF (reference sequence). CDR3 loop: CATSSRPNRGNEQFF.

The rearrangement links TRBV11-2 to TRBJ1-1. The CDR3 totals 13 residues. Looked up from germline, CDR1 is SGHAT and CDR2 is FQNNGV. The CDR3 spells CASSRSGVTEAFF.

The genes are TRBV9 and TRBJ2-3; TCRdb calls TRBD2, which cannot be checked without DNA. CDR1 and CDR2 from the germline V gene are SGDLS and YYNGEE. The CDR3 covers 17 residues. This CDR3 reads CASSRKSTSGGADTQYF.

This chain joins TRBV3-1 and TRBJ2-1; TCRdb's D gene call, TRBD1, goes unchecked for lack of DNA. The CDR3 is made up of 15 amino acids. Germline lookup yields CDR1 LGHDT and CDR2 YNNKEL (reference sequence). Here the CDR3 reads CASSPGTGPNNEQFF.

The chain combines TRBV7-9 with TRBJ1-2; the TCRdb call, TRBD1, lacks DNA for checking. The CDR3 has 14 amino acids. CDR1 and CDR2 (germline): SEHNR, FQNEAQ (reference sequence). CDR3: CASSQDSTYYGYTF.